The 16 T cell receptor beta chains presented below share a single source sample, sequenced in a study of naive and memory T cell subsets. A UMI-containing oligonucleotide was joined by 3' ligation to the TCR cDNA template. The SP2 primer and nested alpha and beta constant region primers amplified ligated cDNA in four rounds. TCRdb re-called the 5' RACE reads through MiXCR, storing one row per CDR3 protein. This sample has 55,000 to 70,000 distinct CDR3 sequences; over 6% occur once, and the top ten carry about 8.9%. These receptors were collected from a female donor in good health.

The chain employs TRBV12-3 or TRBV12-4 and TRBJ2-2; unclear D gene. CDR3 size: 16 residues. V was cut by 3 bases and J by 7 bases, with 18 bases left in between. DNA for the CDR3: TGTGCCAGCAGTTTTAGGGCTCCTGGTCAAAACGGGGAGCTGTTTTTT. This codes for CASSFRAPGQNGELFF.

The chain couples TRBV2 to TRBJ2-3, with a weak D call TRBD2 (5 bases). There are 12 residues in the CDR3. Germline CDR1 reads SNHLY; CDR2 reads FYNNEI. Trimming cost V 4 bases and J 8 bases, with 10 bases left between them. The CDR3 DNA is TGTGCCAGCAGTGTGTATCGGGGTACGCAGTATTTT. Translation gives CASSVYRGTQYF.

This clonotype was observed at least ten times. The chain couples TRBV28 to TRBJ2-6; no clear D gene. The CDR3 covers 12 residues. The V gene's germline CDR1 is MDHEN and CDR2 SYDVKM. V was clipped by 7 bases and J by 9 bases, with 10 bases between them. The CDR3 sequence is CASKGDGNVLTF. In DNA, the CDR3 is TGTGCCAGCAAGGGTGACGGCAACGTCCTGACTTTC.

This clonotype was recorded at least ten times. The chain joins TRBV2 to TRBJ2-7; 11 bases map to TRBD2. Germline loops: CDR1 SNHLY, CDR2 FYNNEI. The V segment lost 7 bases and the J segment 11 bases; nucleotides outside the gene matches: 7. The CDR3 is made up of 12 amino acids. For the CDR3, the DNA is TGTGCCAGCATGACTAGCGGGGTAAAAAAGTACTTC. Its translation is CASMTSGVKKYF.

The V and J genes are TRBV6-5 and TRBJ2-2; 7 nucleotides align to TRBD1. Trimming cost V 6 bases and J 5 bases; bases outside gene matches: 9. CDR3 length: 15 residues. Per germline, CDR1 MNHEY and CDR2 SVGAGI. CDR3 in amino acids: CASRIDSRGTGELFF. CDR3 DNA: TGTGCCAGCAGAATTGACTCCAGGGGGACCGGGGAGCTGTTTTTT.

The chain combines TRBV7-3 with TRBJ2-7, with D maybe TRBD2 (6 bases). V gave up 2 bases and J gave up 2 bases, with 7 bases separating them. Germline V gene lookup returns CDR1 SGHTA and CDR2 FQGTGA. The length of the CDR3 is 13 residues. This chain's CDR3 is CASSLSGAYEQYF. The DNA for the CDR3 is TGTGCCAGCAGCTTATCGGGGGCCTACGAGCAGTACTTC.

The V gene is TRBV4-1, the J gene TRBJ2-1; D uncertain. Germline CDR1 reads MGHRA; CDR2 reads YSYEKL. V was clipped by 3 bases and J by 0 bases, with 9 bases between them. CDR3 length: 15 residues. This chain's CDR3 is CASSQAPNSYNEQFF. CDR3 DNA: TGCGCCAGCAGCCAGGCTCCAAACTCCTACAATGAGCAGTTCTTC.

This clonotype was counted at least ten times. The CDR3 DNA reads TGTGCCAGCAGTGCTTATAACACTGAAGCTTTCTTT. It codes for CASSAYNTEAFF. The chain couples TRBV2 to TRBJ1-1; the D is unclear. The CDR3 spans 12 residues. CDR1 is SNHLY and CDR2 is FYNNEI in the germline V gene. Trimming pared 4 bases from V and 2 bases from J, leaving 5 bases between.

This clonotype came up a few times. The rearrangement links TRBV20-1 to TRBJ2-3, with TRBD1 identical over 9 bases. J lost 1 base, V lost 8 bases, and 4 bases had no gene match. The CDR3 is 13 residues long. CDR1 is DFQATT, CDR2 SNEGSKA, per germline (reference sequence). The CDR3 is CSPRDRGTDTQYF. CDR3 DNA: TGCAGTCCACGGGACAGGGGCACAGATACGCAGTATTTT.

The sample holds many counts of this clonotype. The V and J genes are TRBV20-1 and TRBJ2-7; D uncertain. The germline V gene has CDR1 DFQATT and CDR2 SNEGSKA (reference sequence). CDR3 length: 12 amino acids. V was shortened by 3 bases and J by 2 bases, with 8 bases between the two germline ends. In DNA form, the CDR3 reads TGCAGTGCTAGGCGTCAGGCCTACGAGCAGTACTTC. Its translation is CSARRQAYEQYF.

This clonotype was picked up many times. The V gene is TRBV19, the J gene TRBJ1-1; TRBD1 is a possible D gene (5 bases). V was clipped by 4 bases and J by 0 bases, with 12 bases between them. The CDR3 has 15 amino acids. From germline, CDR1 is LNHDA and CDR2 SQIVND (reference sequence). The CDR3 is CASSNWGSMNTEAFF. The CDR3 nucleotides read TGTGCCAGTAGTAATTGGGGGTCCATGAACACTGAAGCTTTCTTT.

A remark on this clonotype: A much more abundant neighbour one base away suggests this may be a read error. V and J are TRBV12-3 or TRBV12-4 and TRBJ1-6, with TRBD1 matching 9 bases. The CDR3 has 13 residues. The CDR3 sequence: CASRTGGSSPLNF. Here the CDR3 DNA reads TGTGCCAGCAGGACAGGGGGAAGTTCACCCCTCAACTTT.

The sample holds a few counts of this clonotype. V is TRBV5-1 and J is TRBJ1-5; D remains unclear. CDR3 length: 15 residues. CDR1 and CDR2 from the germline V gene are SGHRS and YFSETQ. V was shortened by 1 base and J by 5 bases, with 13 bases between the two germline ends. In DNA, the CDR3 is TGCGCCAGCAGCTTGACCGGAGGGAACGATCAGCCCCAGCATTTT. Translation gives CASSLTGGNDQPQHF.

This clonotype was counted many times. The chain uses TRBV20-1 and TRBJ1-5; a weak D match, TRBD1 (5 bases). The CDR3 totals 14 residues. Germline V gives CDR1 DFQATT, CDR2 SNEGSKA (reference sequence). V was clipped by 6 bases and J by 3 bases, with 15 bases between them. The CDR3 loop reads CSATDRAPNQPQHF. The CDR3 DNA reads TGCAGTGCCACAGACAGAGCTCCCAATCAGCCCCAGCATTTT.

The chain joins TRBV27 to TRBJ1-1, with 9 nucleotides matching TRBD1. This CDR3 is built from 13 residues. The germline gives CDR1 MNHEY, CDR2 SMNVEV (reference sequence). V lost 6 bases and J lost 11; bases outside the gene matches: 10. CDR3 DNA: TGTGCCAGCAGGGCTAACAGGGGGCTTAAGGCTTTCTTT. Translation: CASRANRGLKAFF.

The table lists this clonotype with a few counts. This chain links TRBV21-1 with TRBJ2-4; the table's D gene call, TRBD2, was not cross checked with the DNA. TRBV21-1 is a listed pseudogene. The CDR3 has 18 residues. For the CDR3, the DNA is TGTGCCAGCAGCATTAGTACTAGCGGGGATGGGGACAAAAACATTCAGTACTTC. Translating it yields CASSISTSGDGDKNIQYF.